This TCR beta chain was profiled in a study of PD-1 blockade in classical Hodgkin lymphoma. As to time point: cycle 4 day 1 (C4D1), after six to seven weeks of nivolumab. Every patient relapsed after autologous stem cell transplantation, and brentuximab vedotin exposure varied. Complete response, partial response or progressive disease was recorded as best response. Of note for this clone: Its specificity is unknown.

TCRdb keeps only in-frame clones here, not all; method: immunoSEQ multiplex PCR. The data contain 90,000 to 140,000 clones, approximately 90% of them seen just once; the ten biggest clones take up roughly 19%. The study, taken as a whole, reports: Newly diagnosed and completely responding patients shared comparable baseline diversity.

Sample: peripheral blood mononuclear cells (PBMCs), taken before the fourth cycle of nivolumab. This TCR derives from a human donor with classical Hodgkin lymphoma.

CDR3 in amino acids: CASRRTGESGGYEQYF. The DNA for the CDR3 is TGTGCCAGTAGAAGGACAGGGGAGAGTGGGGGTTACGAGCAGTACTTC. The chain is built from TRBV19 and TRBJ2-7, with 9 bases matching TRBD1. The CDR3 is 16 residues long. V dropped 6 bases and J dropped 4; count of bases not matched to a gene: 13. Germline CDR1 and CDR2: LNHDA and SQIVND (reference sequence).